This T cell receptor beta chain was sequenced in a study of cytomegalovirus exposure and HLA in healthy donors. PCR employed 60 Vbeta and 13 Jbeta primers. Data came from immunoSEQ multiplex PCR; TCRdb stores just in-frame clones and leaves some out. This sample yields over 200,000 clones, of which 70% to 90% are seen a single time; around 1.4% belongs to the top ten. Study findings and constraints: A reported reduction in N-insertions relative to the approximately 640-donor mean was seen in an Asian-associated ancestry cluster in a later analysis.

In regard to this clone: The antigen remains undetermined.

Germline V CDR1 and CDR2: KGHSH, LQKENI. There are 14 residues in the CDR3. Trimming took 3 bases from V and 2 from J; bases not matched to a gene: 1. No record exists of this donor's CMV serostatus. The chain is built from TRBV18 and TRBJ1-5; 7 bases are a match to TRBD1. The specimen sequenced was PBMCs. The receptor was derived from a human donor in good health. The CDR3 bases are TGTGCCAGCTCACCCGGACAGGGCAATCAGCCCCAGCATTTT. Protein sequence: CASSPGQGNQPQHF.